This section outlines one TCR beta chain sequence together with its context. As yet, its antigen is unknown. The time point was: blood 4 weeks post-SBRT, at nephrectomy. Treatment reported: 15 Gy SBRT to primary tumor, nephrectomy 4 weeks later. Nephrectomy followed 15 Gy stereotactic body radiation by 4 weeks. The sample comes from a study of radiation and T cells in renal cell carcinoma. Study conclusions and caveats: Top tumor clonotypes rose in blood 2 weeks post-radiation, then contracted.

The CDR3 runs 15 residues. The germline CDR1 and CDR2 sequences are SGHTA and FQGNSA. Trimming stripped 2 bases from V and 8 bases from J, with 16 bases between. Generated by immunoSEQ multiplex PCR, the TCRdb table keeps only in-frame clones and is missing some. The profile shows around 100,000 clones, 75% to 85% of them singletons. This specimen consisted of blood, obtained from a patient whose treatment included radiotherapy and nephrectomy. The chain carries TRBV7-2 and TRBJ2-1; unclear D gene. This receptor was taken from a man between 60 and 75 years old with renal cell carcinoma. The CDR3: CASSLSLGEVDEQFF. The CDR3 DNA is TGTGCCAGCAGCTTATCCCTCGGAGAAGTCGATGAGCAGTTCTTC.